The clone carrying this TCR beta chain showed up just a few times. This sample was taken from a study of response to subunit inactivated influenza vaccine. CDR1 is SGHAT and CDR2 is FQNNGV in the germline V gene. The V end was cut by 5 bases, the J end by 10 bases, with 23 bases between. The CDR3 loop spans 15 amino acids. TCRdb fed the RT-PCR reads into MiXCR, producing one record per CDR3 protein. The table lists 250,000 to 350,000 distinct CDR3 sequences, approximately 23% of them singletons. This sequence originates from a man aged 50-75 years who received an inactivated influenza vaccine. The specimen was PBMCs from blood, collected around 22 months after vaccination. The chain combines TRBV11-2 with TRBJ2-5; D possibly corresponds to TRBD2 (6 bases). DNA of the CDR3: TGTGCCAGCAGCCAAGAGGGACGCGGGATAAGGAGCCAGTACTTC. It specifies CASSQEGRGIRSQYF.